These 18 T cell receptor beta chains were all obtained from the same sample, sequenced in a study of shared clonotypes between healthy human individuals. TCRdb's copy holds only in-frame clones and misses some; the assay was immunoSEQ multiplex PCR. The sample holds 2,500,000 or so clones, 85% to 95% seen once. Input material: naive CD4+ T cells from PBMCs. Subset indicated: CD45RA+ positively selected. These receptors all stem from a man aged 18 to 30 in good health. Some clones in this sample may be carry-over from other donors' samples.

This chain joins TRBV6-5 and TRBJ2-7; 8 nucleotides match TRBD1. V trimming: 2 bases; J trimming: 3 bases; junction bases outside the gene matches: 3. The CDR3 spans 14 residues. The V gene's germline CDR1 is MNHEY and CDR2 SVGAGI. CDR3 sequence reads: CASSYGTGDYEQYF. CDR3 nucleotide sequence: TGTGCCAGCAGTTACGGGACAGGTGACTACGAGCAGTACTTC.

The chain is built from TRBV28 and TRBJ2-7; no reliable D call. Germline V gene lookup returns CDR1 MDHEN and CDR2 SYDVKM. The ends were cut back, 9 bases at V and 7 bases at J, with 19 bases in the middle. The CDR3 contains 13 residues. The CDR3 is CASRNRDPREQYF. The DNA of the CDR3 is TGTGCCAGTAGAAATAGGGATCCCAGGGAGCAGTACTTC.

J is TRBJ2-7 and V is TRBV7-2, with a weak D call TRBD1 (5 bases). The CDR3 is made up of 13 amino acids. Trimming took 7 bases from V and 3 from J, leaving 13 bases between them. CDR1 is SGHTA, CDR2 FQGNSA, per germline. The CDR3 nucleotides read TGTGCCAGCACCAATAGACAGAACTACGAGCAGTACTTC. It encodes CASTNRQNYEQYF.

This sequence joins TRBV11-2 and TRBJ1-5; D remains unclear. Germline assignment: CDR1 SGHAT and CDR2 FQNNGV. The CDR3 is made up of 13 amino acids. Trimming left V 5 bases short and J 2 bases short, with 7 bases between. The CDR3 reads CASSMEGNQPQHF. The CDR3 nucleotides read TGTGCCAGCAGCATGGAGGGCAATCAGCCCCAGCATTTT. The full variable domain, its missing parts supplied by reference TRBV11-2 and TRBJ1-5, is EAGVAQSPRYKIIEKRQSVAFWCNPISGHATLYWYQQILGQGPKLLIQFQNNGVVDDSQLPKDRFSAERLKGVDSTLKIQPAKLEDSAVYLCASSMEGNQPQHFGDGTRLSIL.

In regard to this clone: Other nucleotide sequences in the sample specify the same CDR3. The chain uses TRBV7-9 and TRBJ1-1; tentatively, D is TRBD1 (5 bases). This CDR3 region has 14 residues. The germline gives CDR1 SEHNR, CDR2 FQNEAQ (reference sequence). V dropped 2 bases and J dropped 5 bases, with 12 bases sitting between them. Here the CDR3 reads CASSLLGVGTEAFF. CDR3 nucleotides: TGTGCCAGCAGCTTATTAGGGGTGGGAACTGAAGCTTTCTTT. Filled out from reference TRBV7-9 and TRBJ1-1, the complete variable domain reads DTGVSQNPRHKITKRGQNVTFRCDPISEHNRLYWYRQTLGQGPEFLTYFQNEAQLEKSRLLSDRFSAERPKGSFSTLEIQRTEQGDSAMYLCASSLLGVGTEAFFGQGTRLTVV.

The chain links TRBV7-8 to TRBJ1-1; D is uncertain. CDR1 and CDR2 (germline): SGHVS, FQNEAQ. This CDR3 contains 14 residues. The V gene lost 2 bases and the J gene lost 3 bases, with 10 bases spanning the gap. The CDR3 DNA is TGTGCCAGCAGCTTACAGGTGGGCTACACTGAAGCTTTCTTT. It specifies CASSLQVGYTEAFF.

The rearrangement uses TRBV6-4 and TRBJ2-1, with unresolved D. Germline values: CDR1 MRHNA, CDR2 SNTAGT. Between the trimmed V and J ends, which lost 5 bases and 1 base, there was a span of 12 bases. The CDR3 consists of 15 residues. The CDR3 loop is CASSRTAFSYNEQFF. CDR3 coding DNA: TGTGCCAGCAGTAGGACCGCTTTTTCCTACAATGAGCAGTTCTTC.

The chain joins TRBV30 to TRBJ2-7; 9 bases line up with TRBD2. V was clipped by 8 bases and J by 3 bases; unmatched bases: 11. Germline loops: CDR1 GTSNPN, CDR2 SVGIG (reference sequence). The CDR3 is made up of 14 amino acids. CDR3 coding DNA: TGTGCCCCCCCGGCGGGAGGGGGAGTCTACGAGCAGTACTTC. It yields the protein CAPPAGGGVYEQYF.

The rearrangement uses TRBV10-3 and TRBJ2-7; 9 nucleotides line up with TRBD2. Germline trimming cut 7 bases from V and 5 bases from J; bases unmatched to any gene: 12. Germline loops: CDR1 ENHRY, CDR2 SYGVKD. This CDR3 comprises 15 residues. Here the CDR3 reads CAIIILAGFPDEQYF. CDR3 sequence (DNA): TGTGCCATCATCATACTAGCGGGCTTCCCCGACGAGCAGTACTTC.

The chain employs TRBV2 and TRBJ2-5; tentative D call: TRBD1 (6 bases). This CDR3 has 13 amino acids. Trimming stripped 9 bases from V and 1 base from J, with 12 bases between. In germline, CDR1 is SNHLY, CDR2 FYNNEI. CDR3 nucleotide sequence: TGTGCCAGGCAAACAGGGCCCCAAGAGACCCAGTACTTC. As protein: CARQTGPQETQYF. Using reference TRBV2 and TRBJ2-5 for the parts outside the CDR3, the full variable domain is EPEVTQTPSHQVTQMGQEVILRCVPISNHLYFYWYRQILGQKVEFLVSFYNNEISEKSEIFDDQFSVERPDGSNFTLKIRSTKLEDSAMYFCARQTGPQETQYFGPGTRLLVL.

This rearrangement joins TRBV9 to TRBJ2-2; 7 positions match TRBD1. The CDR3 length is 15 residues. Trimming removed 2 bases from V and 5 bases from J; junction bases left unmatched: 6. Germline V gene data show CDR1 as SGDLS and CDR2 as YYNGEE. CDR3 bases: TGTGCCAGCAGCGTCGGACAGGCCAGGACCGGGGAGCTGTTTTTT. Translated: CASSVGQARTGELFF.

This chain joins TRBV7-9 and TRBJ2-3, with TRBD2 matching over 13 bases. J lost 4 bases, V lost 5 bases, and 6 bases had no gene match. CDR3 length: 16 amino acids. From germline, CDR1 is SEHNR and CDR2 FQNEAQ (reference sequence). The DNA of the CDR3 is TGTGCCAGCAGCCCCCGGACTAGCGGGAGCGCAGATACGCAGTATTTT. The encoded protein is CASSPRTSGSADTQYF.

This clone was observed a single time. The genes are TRBV9 and TRBJ2-5; tentatively, D is TRBD2 (6 bases). The CDR3 length is 15 residues. Trimming removed 0 bases at V and 5 bases at J, with 14 bases between. Germline V gene data show CDR1 as SGDLS and CDR2 as YYNGEE. In DNA, the CDR3 is TGTGCCAGCAGCGTAGCTGCAGGGAGGTCGGAGACCCAGTACTTC. Translation: CASSVAAGRSETQYF. Based on the CDR3 plus reference TRBV9 and TRBJ2-5, the full variable domain is DSGVTQTPKHLITATGQRVTLRCSPRSGDLSVYWYQQSLDQGLQFLIQYYNGEERAKGNILERFSAQQFPDLHSELNLSSLELGDSALYFCASSVAAGRSETQYFGPGTRLLVL.

The rearrangement links TRBV6-5 to TRBJ2-7, with 7 bases lining up with TRBD2. Germline values: CDR1 MNHEY, CDR2 SVGAGI. The CDR3 is made up of 14 amino acids. Trimming removed 6 bases from V and 2 bases from J; junction bases left unmatched: 7. The CDR3 here is CASSLSSGPYEQYF. The CDR3 nucleotides read TGTGCCAGCAGCCTTTCTAGCGGCCCCTACGAGCAGTACTTC.

The chain has TRBV5-6 and TRBJ2-7, with D maybe TRBD2 (6 bases). Trimming cost V 4 bases and J 4 bases, with 21 bases left between them. Germline CDR1 reads SGHDT; CDR2 reads YYEEEE. The CDR3 contains 16 residues. As DNA, the CDR3 is TGTGCCAGCAGCCCGGGGGTAGTCGGGGAACCTTACGAGCAGTACTTC. Residues: CASSPGVVGEPYEQYF.

The V gene is TRBV5-8, the J gene TRBJ2-1, with 9 bases matching TRBD1. J was trimmed by 4 bases and V by 4 bases; bases with no gene match: 6. In germline, CDR1 is SGHTS, CDR2 YDEGEE. The CDR3 length is 15 residues. Written as DNA, the CDR3 is TGTGCCAGCAGCCTGACAGGGGGGACATACAATGAGCAGTTCTTC. Translation: CASSLTGGTYNEQFF.

This rearrangement joins TRBV9 to TRBJ2-1, with TRBD2 identical over 8 bases. V shed 0 bases and J 8 bases; nucleotides not matched to a gene: 10. CDR1 and CDR2 from the germline V gene are SGDLS and YYNGEE. This CDR3 contains 16 residues. In DNA form, the CDR3 reads TGTGCCAGCAGCGTAGGGGGGACTAGGGTCGGCGATGAGCAGTTCTTC. The encoded protein is CASSVGGTRVGDEQFF.

The J gene is TRBJ2-3, the V gene TRBV18; 11 bases agree with TRBD1. The CDR3 sequence is 15 residues long. V was clipped by 5 bases and J by 6 bases; unmatched bases: 7. Germline V CDR1 and CDR2: KGHSH, LQKENI. CDR3 in amino acids: CASSSGTGGRDTQYF. CDR3 in DNA: TGTGCCAGCTCATCCGGGACAGGGGGAAGGGATACGCAGTATTTT.